Listed below are T cell receptor beta chains from one sample, sequenced in a study of blood T cell repertoires in COVID-19. The data were produced by immunoSEQ multiplex PCR, yet TCRdb's version contains in-frame clones alone and is incomplete. The table records 35,000 to 40,000 clones, more than 70% of them present only once. What was sequenced was peripheral blood. The receptors here all came from a man aged 55 to 70 with active COVID-19. Each CDR3 is given with its conserved first and last residue. Each record gives: V gene, clone size, J gene, D gene, CDR3 protein, CDR3 DNA. The D gene is left open where the match is weak. Expanded clones are given a class, and other clones once, few, many or no size at all.

v_call: TRBV5-1; clone_size: .; j_call: TRBJ2-1; d_call: TRBD2; cdr3_aa: CASSLTGGNEQFF; cdr3_nt: TGCGCCAGCAGCTTGACGGGGGGGAATGAGCAGTTCTTC
v_call: TRBV11-2; clone_size: .; j_call: TRBJ2-7; d_call: .; cdr3_aa: CASSLGRIEQYF; cdr3_nt: TGTGCCAGCAGCTTGGGGAGGATCGAGCAGTACTTC
v_call: TRBV5-5; clone_size: few; j_call: TRBJ2-7; d_call: .; cdr3_aa: CASSLGLFYEQYF; cdr3_nt: TGTGCCAGCAGCTTGGGGCTCTTCTACGAGCAGTACTTC
v_call: TRBV9; clone_size: .; j_call: TRBJ1-1; d_call: TRBD1; cdr3_aa: CASSVGTGLLEAFF; cdr3_nt: TGTGCCAGCAGCGTTGGGACAGGGCTACTTGAAGCTTTCTTT
v_call: TRBV9; clone_size: .; j_call: TRBJ2-2; d_call: TRBD2; cdr3_aa: CASSTSRLAGGGGELFF; cdr3_nt: TGTGCCAGCAGCACGAGCCGTCTTGCGGGAGGAGGCGGGGAGCTGTTTTTT
v_call: TRBV7-2; clone_size: .; j_call: TRBJ2-7; d_call: .; cdr3_aa: CASSRLGVSMRDNEQYF; cdr3_nt: TGTGCCAGCAGCCGCCTGGGGGTATCGATGCGGGATAACGAGCAGTACTTC
v_call: TRBV9; clone_size: .; j_call: TRBJ1-6; d_call: TRBD1; cdr3_aa: CASSVGAGGRSPLHF; cdr3_nt: TGTGCCAGCAGCGTGGGTGCAGGGGGAAGGTCACCCCTCCACTTT
v_call: TRBV5-6; clone_size: .; j_call: TRBJ2-3; d_call: TRBD2; cdr3_aa: CASSLLGGGSTDTQYF; cdr3_nt: TGTGCCAGCAGCTTACTGGGCGGGGGTAGCACAGATACGCAGTATTTT
v_call: TRBV7-2; clone_size: once; j_call: TRBJ1-2; d_call: TRBD1; cdr3_aa: CASSLQGDATGYTF; cdr3_nt: TGTGCCAGCAGCCTTCAGGGGGACGCCACTGGCTACACCTTC
v_call: TRBV30; clone_size: .; j_call: TRBJ2-3; d_call: .; cdr3_aa: CAWSVGSDSTDTQYF; cdr3_nt: TGTGCCTGGAGTGTGGGTAGCGATAGCACAGATACGCAGTATTTT
v_call: TRBV5-4; clone_size: .; j_call: TRBJ2-3; d_call: .; cdr3_aa: CASSIDGKPSTDTQYF; cdr3_nt: TGTGCCAGCAGCATTGACGGGAAACCCTCCACAGATACGCAGTATTTT
v_call: TRBV6-2/TRBV6-3; clone_size: .; j_call: TRBJ1-1; d_call: .; cdr3_aa: CASSYSRWQGGRKAEAFF; cdr3_nt: TGTGCCAGCAGTTACTCGAGGTGGCAGGGCGGACGAAAGGCTGAAGCTTTCTTT
v_call: TRBV11-2; clone_size: .; j_call: TRBJ2-7; d_call: .; cdr3_aa: CASSLPQPGEQYF; cdr3_nt: TGTGCCAGCAGCTTACCCCAACCGGGGGAGCAGTACTTC
v_call: TRBV3-1/TRBV3-2; clone_size: .; j_call: TRBJ2-1; d_call: .; cdr3_aa: CASSQVAEQFF; cdr3_nt: TGTGCCAGCAGCCAAGTAGCTGAGCAGTTCTTC
v_call: TRBV5-8; clone_size: .; j_call: TRBJ1-1; d_call: .; cdr3_aa: CASRPREWPEAFF; cdr3_nt: TGTGCCAGCAGGCCCAGGGAATGGCCTGAAGCTTTCTTT
v_call: TRBV5-8; clone_size: .; j_call: TRBJ2-7; d_call: .; cdr3_aa: CASSFRRGDEQYF; cdr3_nt: TGTGCCAGCAGCTTTAGGAGGGGTGACGAGCAGTACTTC
v_call: TRBV28; clone_size: .; j_call: TRBJ1-5; d_call: .; cdr3_aa: CASSSSGYSNQPQHF; cdr3_nt: TGTGCCAGCAGTTCGTCGGGGTATAGCAATCAGCCCCAGCATTTT
v_call: TRBV29-1; clone_size: .; j_call: TRBJ1-1; d_call: .; cdr3_aa: CSVKLQGPSNTEAFF; cdr3_nt: TGCAGCGTTAAACTACAGGGTCCCTCGAACACTGAAGCTTTCTTT
v_call: TRBV7-2; clone_size: .; j_call: TRBJ2-3; d_call: .; cdr3_aa: CASSLAHATDTQYF; cdr3_nt: TGTGCCAGCAGCTTAGCACACGCCACAGATACGCAGTATTTT
v_call: TRBV30; clone_size: .; j_call: TRBJ2-3; d_call: .; cdr3_aa: CAWSARGELRDTQYF; cdr3_nt: TGTGCCTGGAGTGCCAGGGGAGAATTAAGAGATACGCAGTATTTT
v_call: TRBV11-1; clone_size: .; j_call: TRBJ2-7; d_call: TRBD2; cdr3_aa: CASSPIKREVYEQYF; cdr3_nt: TGTGCCAGCAGCCCAATTAAGCGGGAGGTCTACGAGCAGTACTTC
v_call: TRBV27; clone_size: few; j_call: TRBJ2-7; d_call: TRBD1; cdr3_aa: CASGPNAGGEQYF; cdr3_nt: TGTGCCAGCGGCCCTAATGCAGGGGGCGAGCAGTACTTC